Shown below are 20 T cell receptor beta chains from a single sample sequenced in a study of T cell responses to AZD1222 COVID-19 vaccine. Here immunoSEQ multiplex PCR was the method, and the copy in TCRdb shows in-frame clones only, minus some. The table shows 120,000 to 150,000 clones, with more than 75% occurring only once. Here the sequenced sample was peripheral blood, taken on day 0 of AZD1222 vaccination. All receptors derive from an adult in good health.

V usage is TRBV6-5 and J usage is TRBJ2-3; D remains unclear. Germline-derived CDR1 and CDR2 are MNHEY and SVGAGI. Trimming removed 0 bases at V and 4 bases at J, with 8 bases between. The CDR3 length is 14 residues. CDR3 loop: CASSYSGWPDTQYF. CDR3 nucleotide sequence: TGTGCCAGCAGTTACTCCGGGTGGCCAGATACGCAGTATTTT.

The J gene is TRBJ2-7, the V gene TRBV5-1; D tentatively reads TRBD1 or TRBD2 (6 bases each). Germline CDR1 is SGHRS and CDR2 is YFSETQ. Trimming shortened V by 3 bases and J by 4 bases, and 14 bases separated the two germline ends. This CDR3 has 14 amino acids. This chain's CDR3 is CASSWTEGGYEQYF. CDR3 DNA: TGCGCCAGCAGCTGGACAGAGGGGGGTTACGAGCAGTACTTC.

This chain links TRBV7-6 with TRBJ1-1; no definite D call. Trimming took 4 bases from V and 0 from J, leaving 9 bases between them. The germline gives CDR1 SGHVS, CDR2 FNYEAQ. CDR3 length equals 14 residues. The CDR3 DNA follows: TGTGCCAGCAGCTCAAATCAGCTGAACACTGAAGCTTTCTTT. Its protein product is CASSSNQLNTEAFF.

The chain recombines TRBV4-1 with TRBJ1-5; 8 nucleotides align to TRBD1. Trimming at V came to 2 bases and at J to 0 bases, leaving 6 bases not matched to a gene. CDR3 length: 17 amino acids. The germline V gene encodes CDR1 MGHRA and CDR2 YSYEKL. Written as DNA, the CDR3 is TGCGCCAGCAGCCAAATACAGGGGGGGATTAGCAATCAGCCCCAGCATTTT. As protein: CASSQIQGGISNQPQHF.

The chain joins TRBV6-6 to TRBJ1-1; D gene ambiguous. This CDR3 is built from 16 residues. The germline V gene has CDR1 MNHNY and CDR2 SVGAGI (reference sequence). Trimming took 5 bases from V and 1 from J, leaving 17 bases between them. The CDR3 DNA reads as TGTGCCAGCAGTCGACCGGCTGGCTTGTCGAACACTGAAGCTTTCTTT. It yields the protein CASSRPAGLSNTEAFF.

The V call is TRBV7-2, the J call TRBJ2-2; maybe TRBD1 (8 bases). Germline CDR1 is SGHTA and CDR2 is FQGNSA. Between the trimmed V and J ends, which lost 2 bases and 7 bases, there was a span of 17 bases. This CDR3 region has 16 residues. The CDR3 protein is CASSLQGAGDVGELFF. CDR3 DNA: TGTGCCAGCAGCTTACAGGGGGCGGGAGACGTCGGGGAGCTGTTTTTT.

J is TRBJ2-7 and V is TRBV9; 7 bases match TRBD1. Trimming cost V 8 bases and J 3 bases; bases outside gene matches: 11. The CDR3 runs 14 residues. Germline V gene lookup returns CDR1 SGDLS and CDR2 YYNGEE. The CDR3 loop is CASGDRVKCYEQYF. The DNA for the CDR3 is TGTGCCAGTGGCGACAGGGTAAAATGCTACGAGCAGTACTTC.

The chain links TRBV5-8 to TRBJ2-2; D unresolved. The V and J ends lost 0 bases and 1 base respectively, with 7 bases between them. Germline V gives CDR1 SGHTS, CDR2 YDEGEE. This CDR3 is 15 amino acids long. CDR3: CASSLAGENTGELFF. The CDR3 DNA reads as TGTGCCAGCAGCTTGGCCGGAGAGAACACCGGGGAGCTGTTTTTT. The whole variable domain, remainder taken from reference TRBV5-8 and TRBJ2-2, is EAGVTQSPTHLIKTRGQQATLRCSPISGHTSVYWYQQALGLGLQFLLWYDEGEERNRGNFPPRFSGRQFPNYSSELNVNALELEDSALYLCASSLAGENTGELFFGEGSRLTVL.

The chain has TRBV2 and TRBJ2-7, with TRBD1 matching over 7 bases. This CDR3 region has 14 residues. Germline CDR1 SNHLY, CDR2 FYNNEI. The trim removed 4 bases at V and 0 bases at J, leaving 3 bases unmatched. The CDR3 DNA reads TGTGCCAGCAGTGGGGACAGCAGCTCCTACGAGCAGTACTTC. Protein: CASSGDSSSYEQYF. Complete variable domain (other parts from reference TRBV2 and TRBJ2-7): EPEVTQTPSHQVTQMGQEVILRCVPISNHLYFYWYRQILGQKVEFLVSFYNNEISEKSEIFDDQFSVERPDGSNFTLKIRSTKLEDSAMYFCASSGDSSSYEQYFGPGTRLTVT.

The chain joins TRBV5-4 to TRBJ2-1; D gene unclear. Germline-derived CDR1 and CDR2 are SGHNT and YYREEE (reference sequence). The CDR3 covers 14 residues. Between the trimmed V and J ends, which lost 0 bases and 2 bases, there was a span of 6 bases. CDR3 in amino acids: CASSLVGTYNEQFF. The CDR3 nucleotides are TGTGCCAGCAGCTTGGTGGGGACCTACAATGAGCAGTTCTTC.

The chain combines TRBV6-7 with TRBJ1-1; maybe TRBD1 (5 bases). TRBV6-7 is classed as an ORF, of uncertain function. The V end was cut by 11 bases, the J end by 5 bases, with 18 bases between. This CDR3 spans 13 amino acids. The CDR3 DNA follows: TGTGCCCGCCCCAGGAGCAAGGGGACTGAAGCTTTCTTT. Residues: CARPRSKGTEAFF.

The J gene is TRBJ2-3, the V gene TRBV2, with D uncertain. Germline lookup yields CDR1 SNHLY and CDR2 FYNNEI. The CDR3 extends over 13 amino acids. V lost 3 bases to trimming and J lost 8 bases, with 12 bases between them. The CDR3 spells CASSDLTSPTQYF. DNA of the CDR3: TGTGCCAGCAGTGACCTAACCAGCCCTACGCAGTATTTT.

The V and J genes are TRBV28 and TRBJ2-5; D is perhaps TRBD1 (6 bases). CDR3 length equals 12 residues. Germline CDR1 is MDHEN and CDR2 is SYDVKM. V was trimmed by 8 bases and J by 5 bases, leaving 12 bases between them. This chain's CDR3 is CASEGVRETQYF. For the CDR3, the DNA is TGTGCCAGCGAGGGGGTGAGGGAGACCCAGTACTTC.

J is TRBJ2-3 and V is TRBV7-9, with 8 bases that match TRBD2. Looked up from germline, CDR1 is SEHNR and CDR2 is FQNEAQ (reference sequence). V dropped 1 base and J dropped 4; count of bases not matched to a gene: 1. The CDR3 contains 14 residues. Here the CDR3 DNA reads TGTGCCAGCAGCTTAGGGACTAGCCCAGATACGCAGTATTTT. Its translation is CASSLGTSPDTQYF.

This rearrangement joins TRBV28 to TRBJ2-7; the D gene could be TRBD1 or TRBD2 (6 bases each). V lost 5 bases to trimming and J lost 7 bases, with 21 bases between them. Germline CDR1 MDHEN, CDR2 SYDVKM. The CDR3 spans 15 residues. CDR3 nucleotides: TGTGCCAGCAGTAGCCCGGGGCTGGGGGGCTTTGAGCAGTACTTC. Translating it yields CASSSPGLGGFEQYF.

J is TRBJ1-1 and V is TRBV7-9; TRBD1 is a possible D gene (5 bases). CDR3 length: 14 amino acids. Germline V gives CDR1 SEHNR, CDR2 FQNEAQ (reference sequence). Trimming pared 2 bases from V and 11 bases from J, leaving 18 bases between. CDR3 bases: TGTGCCAGCAGCTTAAGACCGGAGGGGACGAGGGCTTTCTTT. It yields the protein CASSLRPEGTRAFF. The full variable domain, its missing parts supplied by reference TRBV7-9 and TRBJ1-1, is DTGVSQNPRHKITKRGQNVTFRCDPISEHNRLYWYRQTLGQGPEFLTYFQNEAQLEKSRLLSDRFSAERPKGSFSTLEIQRTEQGDSAMYLCASSLRPEGTRAFFGQGTRLTVV.

As DNA, the CDR3 is TGTGCCAGTAGTCCCCGGGGGCAGAAGAGCTCCTATAATTCACCCCTCCACTTT. This encodes CASSPRGQKSSYNSPLHF. The V and J genes are TRBV19 and TRBJ1-6, with D possibly being TRBD1 (6 bases). The CDR3 has 18 amino acids. Germline CDR1 reads LNHDA; CDR2 reads SQIVND (reference sequence). Trimming shortened V by 5 bases and J by 0 bases, and 17 bases separated the two germline ends.

The chain recombines TRBV11-2 with TRBJ2-1; either TRBD1 or TRBD2 may supply D (6 bases each). The CDR3 is 15 amino acids. Germline lookup yields CDR1 SGHAT and CDR2 FQNNGV. Between the trimmed V and J ends, which lost 2 bases and 7 bases, there was a span of 15 bases. The CDR3 region has the DNA TGTGCCAGCAGCTTAAGCACGGGGGCCAGGAATGAGCAGTTCTTC. This sequence encodes CASSLSTGARNEQFF.

The gene calls are TRBV5-6 and TRBJ1-2; D gene unclear. The germline CDR1 and CDR2 sequences are SGHDT and YYEEEE. This CDR3 has 14 residues. V was pared by 1 base and J by 8 bases, with 15 bases between. The CDR3 DNA reads as TGTGCCAGCAGCTTGCTAGCCTTAACGGGGGGCTACACCTTC. It translates to CASSLLALTGGYTF.

This chain joins TRBV19 and TRBJ1-5; 8 bases agree with TRBD1. The CDR3 totals 15 residues. V lost 5 bases, J lost 6 bases, and 9 bases stayed unmatched. Germline V gene lookup returns CDR1 LNHDA and CDR2 SQIVND (reference sequence). The CDR3 reads CASSPTGVAVQPQHF. The DNA for the CDR3 is TGTGCCAGTAGTCCGACAGGGGTGGCGGTTCAGCCCCAGCATTTT.